A selection of T cell receptor beta chains follows, all from one sample in a study of shared clonotypes between healthy human individuals. Measured with immunoSEQ multiplex PCR; TCRdb has only the in-frame clones, and not every one. Of under 1,100,000 clones listed, around 76% are singletons. The sequencing input was memory CD4+ T cells sorted from blood. These receptor sequences come from a man aged 18-30 years in good health. CDR3s include the opening cysteine and the closing phenylalanine or tryptophan. Each record gives: V gene, J gene, clone size, D gene, CDR3 protein, CDR3 DNA. A D gene is named only where the DNA matches it firmly. For some rows the clone size is stated as once, few or many, or as a class when expanded; others skip it.

V gene: TRBV15; J gene: TRBJ2-2; clone size: NA; D gene: NA; CDR3 protein: CATSRDQTGELFF; CDR3 DNA: TGTGCCACCAGCAGAGATCAGACCGGGGAGCTGTTTTTT
V gene: TRBV18; J gene: TRBJ1-1; clone size: NA; D gene: NA; CDR3 protein: CASSPPYSGNTEAFF; CDR3 DNA: TGTGCCAGCTCACCACCGTATTCTGGGAACACTGAAGCTTTCTTT
V gene: TRBV9; J gene: TRBJ2-2; clone size: NA; D gene: NA; CDR3 protein: CASSAGTGSNTGELFF; CDR3 DNA: TGTGCCAGCAGCGCGGGTACAGGATCGAACACCGGGGAGCTGTTTTTT
V gene: TRBV10-1; J gene: TRBJ2-1; clone size: NA; D gene: NA; CDR3 protein: CASSEGSGSYNEQFF; CDR3 DNA: TGCGCCAGCAGTGAGGGTAGCGGCTCCTACAATGAGCAGTTCTTC
V gene: TRBV5-7; J gene: TRBJ2-7; clone size: NA; D gene: TRBD2; CDR3 protein: CASSLGSCGRPPYEQYF; CDR3 DNA: TGTGCCAGCAGCTTGGGAAGTTGCGGGAGACCTCCATACGAGCAGTACTTC
V gene: TRBV5-4; J gene: TRBJ2-3; clone size: NA; D gene: NA; CDR3 protein: CASSDAWRDTQYF; CDR3 DNA: TGTGCCAGCAGCGACGCGTGGCGAGATACGCAGTATTTT
V gene: TRBV21-1; J gene: TRBJ2-3; clone size: NA; D gene: NA; CDR3 protein: CASSIFDRGPSSTDTQYF; CDR3 DNA: TGTGCCAGCAGCATTTTTGACAGGGGGCCTTCTAGCACAGATACGCAGTATTTT
V gene: TRBV6-5; J gene: TRBJ1-2; clone size: NA; D gene: TRBD1; CDR3 protein: CASSRTLTGGGGYTF; CDR3 DNA: TGTGCCAGCAGTCGAACTTTGACAGGGGGAGGTGGCTACACCTTC
V gene: TRBV5-4; J gene: TRBJ2-2; clone size: NA; D gene: NA; CDR3 protein: CASSLVGRGHGELFF; CDR3 DNA: TGTGCCAGCAGCTTGGTGGGTAGAGGCCACGGGGAGCTGTTTTTT
V gene: TRBV2; J gene: TRBJ1-4; clone size: many; D gene: NA; CDR3 protein: CASSGSLGRINEKLFF; CDR3 DNA: TGTGCCAGCAGTGGATCACTGGGGCGGATTAATGAAAAACTGTTTTTT
V gene: TRBV7-9; J gene: TRBJ1-2; clone size: NA; D gene: NA; CDR3 protein: CASSLVFRSPNYGYTF; CDR3 DNA: TGTGCCAGCAGCTTAGTATTCCGGAGTCCTAACTATGGCTACACCTTC
V gene: TRBV13; J gene: TRBJ1-3; clone size: NA; D gene: TRBD1; CDR3 protein: CASSSGQVIGNTIYF; CDR3 DNA: TGTGCCAGCAGCTCGGGACAGGTTATTGGAAACACCATATATTTT
V gene: TRBV28; J gene: TRBJ1-4; clone size: NA; D gene: NA; CDR3 protein: CATRAGGYVEKLFF; CDR3 DNA: TGTGCCACTCGGGCGGGAGGGTATGTGGAAAAACTGTTTTTT
V gene: TRBV2; J gene: TRBJ2-7; clone size: once; D gene: NA; CDR3 protein: CASSEALGNRVGYEQYF; CDR3 DNA: TGTGCCAGCAGTGAAGCTCTAGGGAACAGGGTAGGCTACGAGCAGTACTTC
V gene: TRBV5-4; J gene: TRBJ2-1; clone size: NA; D gene: NA; CDR3 protein: CASSLVSGNNEQFF; CDR3 DNA: TGTGCCAGCAGCTTGGTCTCCGGAAACAATGAGCAGTTCTTC
V gene: TRBV6-5; J gene: TRBJ2-5; clone size: NA; D gene: NA; CDR3 protein: CASSYMRGETQYF; CDR3 DNA: TGTGCCAGCAGTTATATGCGTGGGGAGACCCAGTACTTC
V gene: TRBV9; J gene: TRBJ1-2; clone size: few; D gene: NA; CDR3 protein: CASSGTYNYGYTF; CDR3 DNA: TGTGCCAGCAGCGGGACATATAACTATGGCTACACCTTC
V gene: TRBV5-6; J gene: TRBJ1-5; clone size: NA; D gene: TRBD1; CDR3 protein: CASSPDRGNQPQHF; CDR3 DNA: TGTGCCAGCAGCCCGGACAGGGGCAATCAGCCCCAGCATTTT
V gene: TRBV28; J gene: TRBJ2-1; clone size: NA; D gene: TRBD2; CDR3 protein: CASSTGGSVTEQFF; CDR3 DNA: TGTGCCAGCAGTACCGGCGGGAGTGTCACTGAGCAGTTCTTC
V gene: TRBV18; J gene: TRBJ2-4; clone size: NA; D gene: NA; CDR3 protein: CASSPNVPENIQYF; CDR3 DNA: TGTGCCAGCTCACCAAATGTTCCAGAAAACATTCAGTACTTC
V gene: TRBV4-2; J gene: TRBJ2-4; clone size: NA; D gene: TRBD2; CDR3 protein: CASSHGRGGQDIQYF; CDR3 DNA: TGTGCCAGCAGCCATGGGCGGGGGGGCCAGGACATTCAGTACTTC
V gene: TRBV19; J gene: TRBJ1-1; clone size: NA; D gene: NA; CDR3 protein: CASTKGTEAFF; CDR3 DNA: TGTGCCAGTACAAAGGGAACTGAAGCTTTCTTT
V gene: TRBV5-1; J gene: TRBJ2-7; clone size: once; D gene: NA; CDR3 protein: CASSLGGGSTYEQYF; CDR3 DNA: TGCGCCAGCAGCTTGGGAGGAGGCTCTACCTACGAGCAGTACTTC
V gene: TRBV9; J gene: TRBJ1-1; clone size: few; D gene: NA; CDR3 protein: CASSPSSGNTEAFF; CDR3 DNA: TGTGCCAGCAGCCCCTCTTCGGGAAACACTGAAGCTTTCTTT
V gene: TRBV5-4; J gene: TRBJ2-5; clone size: NA; D gene: TRBD2; CDR3 protein: CASHSGLSQETQYF; CDR3 DNA: TGTGCCAGCCATTCGGGACTAAGCCAAGAGACCCAGTACTTC
V gene: TRBV11-2; J gene: TRBJ2-5; clone size: NA; D gene: TRBD1; CDR3 protein: CASSSDRGSETQYF; CDR3 DNA: TGTGCCAGCAGCTCAGACAGGGGAAGCGAGACCCAGTACTTC
V gene: TRBV10-3; J gene: TRBJ1-5; clone size: once; D gene: TRBD1; CDR3 protein: CAISESALTGGNQPQHF; CDR3 DNA: TGTGCCATCAGTGAGTCGGCATTGACAGGGGGCAATCAGCCCCAGCATTTT
V gene: TRBV27; J gene: TRBJ1-5; clone size: once; D gene: NA; CDR3 protein: CASRQGMRGSQPQHF; CDR3 DNA: TGTGCCAGCAGACAGGGTATGAGGGGCAGTCAGCCCCAGCATTTT
V gene: TRBV4-1; J gene: TRBJ2-5; clone size: NA; D gene: NA; CDR3 protein: CASSQDQEGTQETQYF; CDR3 DNA: TGCGCCAGCAGCCAAGATCAGGAGGGGACTCAAGAGACCCAGTACTTC
V gene: TRBV7-2; J gene: TRBJ2-6; clone size: NA; D gene: NA; CDR3 protein: CASLRRASGANVLTF; CDR3 DNA: TGTGCCAGCCTCCGGAGGGCCTCTGGGGCCAACGTCCTGACTTTC
V gene: TRBV5-1; J gene: TRBJ1-2; clone size: NA; D gene: NA; CDR3 protein: CASSLAADTTTHGYTF; CDR3 DNA: TGCGCCAGCAGCTTGGCCGCGGACACGACAACTCATGGCTACACCTTC